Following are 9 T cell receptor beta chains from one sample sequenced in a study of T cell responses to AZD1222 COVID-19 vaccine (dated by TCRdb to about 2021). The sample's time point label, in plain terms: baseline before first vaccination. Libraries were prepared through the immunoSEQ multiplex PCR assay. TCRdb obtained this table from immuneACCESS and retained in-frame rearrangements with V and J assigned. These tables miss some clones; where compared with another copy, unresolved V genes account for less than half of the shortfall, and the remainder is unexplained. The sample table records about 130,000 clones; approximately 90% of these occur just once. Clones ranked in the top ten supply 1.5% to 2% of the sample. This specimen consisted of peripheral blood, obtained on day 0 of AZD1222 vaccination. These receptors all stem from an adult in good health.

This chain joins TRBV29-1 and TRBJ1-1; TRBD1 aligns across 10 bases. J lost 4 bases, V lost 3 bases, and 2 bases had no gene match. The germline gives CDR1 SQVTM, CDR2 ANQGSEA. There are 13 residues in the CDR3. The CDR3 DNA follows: TGCAGCGTTGATAGGGACAGGGGCACTGAAGCTTTCTTT. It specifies CSVDRDRGTEAFF.

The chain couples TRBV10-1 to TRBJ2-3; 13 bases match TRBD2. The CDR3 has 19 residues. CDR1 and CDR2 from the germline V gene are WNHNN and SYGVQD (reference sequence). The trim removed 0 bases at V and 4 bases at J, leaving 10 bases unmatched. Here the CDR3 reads CASSESWTSGRSVPDTQYF. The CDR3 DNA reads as TGCGCCAGCAGTGAGTCGTGGACTAGCGGGAGATCTGTTCCAGATACGCAGTATTTT.

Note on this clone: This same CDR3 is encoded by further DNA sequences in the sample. The CDR3: CASSLGTGYGYTF. The CDR3 region has the DNA TGTGCCAGCAGCTTGGGTACGGGATATGGCTACACCTTC. This chain joins TRBV5-4 and TRBJ1-2, with no clear D. Germline CDR1 SGHNT, CDR2 YYREEE (reference sequence). Trimming shortened V by 0 bases and J by 5 bases, and 8 bases separated the two germline ends. CDR3 size: 13 residues.

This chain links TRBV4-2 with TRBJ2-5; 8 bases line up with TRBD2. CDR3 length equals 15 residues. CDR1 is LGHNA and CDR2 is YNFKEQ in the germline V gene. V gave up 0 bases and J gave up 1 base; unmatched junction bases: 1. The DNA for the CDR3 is TGTGCCAGCAGCCAAGATCGGGAGGGCCAAGAGACCCAGTACTTC. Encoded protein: CASSQDREGQETQYF.

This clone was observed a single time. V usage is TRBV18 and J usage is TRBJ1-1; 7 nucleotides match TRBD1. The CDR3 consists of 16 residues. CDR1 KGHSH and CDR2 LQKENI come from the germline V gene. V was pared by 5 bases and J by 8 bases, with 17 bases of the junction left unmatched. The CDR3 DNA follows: TGTGCCAGCTCAGAATTGACAGGGTTCCGGTGGGACGAAGCTTTCTTT. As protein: CASSELTGFRWDEAFF.

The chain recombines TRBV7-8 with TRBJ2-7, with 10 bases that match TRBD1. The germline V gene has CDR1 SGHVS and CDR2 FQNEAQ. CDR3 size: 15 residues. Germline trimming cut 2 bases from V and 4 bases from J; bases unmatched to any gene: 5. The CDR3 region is CASSLSGTGEYEQYF. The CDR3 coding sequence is TGTGCCAGCAGCTTATCGGGGACAGGGGAATACGAGCAGTACTTC.

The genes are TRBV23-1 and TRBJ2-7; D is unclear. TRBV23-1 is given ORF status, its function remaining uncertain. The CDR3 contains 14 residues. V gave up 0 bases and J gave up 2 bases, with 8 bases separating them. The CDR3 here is CASSQSRSAYEQYF. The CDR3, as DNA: TGCGCCAGCAGTCAATCCCGCAGCGCCTACGAGCAGTACTTC.

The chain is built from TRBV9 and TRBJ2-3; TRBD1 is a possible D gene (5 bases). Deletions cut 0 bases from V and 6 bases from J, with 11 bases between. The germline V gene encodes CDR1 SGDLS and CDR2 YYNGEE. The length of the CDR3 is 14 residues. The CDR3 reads CASSVVDTGDTQYF. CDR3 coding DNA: TGTGCCAGCAGCGTAGTCGACACAGGTGATACGCAGTATTTT.

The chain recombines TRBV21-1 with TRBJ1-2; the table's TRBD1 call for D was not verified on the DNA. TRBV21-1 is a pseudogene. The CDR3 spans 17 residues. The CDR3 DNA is TGTGCCAGCAGCAGAATCGGGGACAGGGGGCCGTTCTATGGCTACACCTTC. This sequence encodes CASSRIGDRGPFYGYTF.